A selection of T cell receptor beta chains follows, all from one sample in a study of a mutant IDH1 vaccine in newly diagnosed glioma. These receptors have no identified antigens. TCRdb's table, derived via immunoSEQ multiplex PCR, lists solely in-frame clones and lacks some. The repertoire holds about 24,000 clones, with 65% to 80% as singletons. The sample in question was PBMCs, obtained from a glioma patient whose treatment included an IDH1 peptide vaccine. All receptors come from a middle-aged man with glioma. Each CDR3 is given without its conserved first and last residue.

V gene	J gene	CDR3 length	CDR3 protein
TRBV28	TRBJ1-2	13	ASSPTRQLNYGYT
TRBV6-6	TRBJ2-1	12	ASSQGLASNEQF
TRBV11-3	TRBJ1-2	12	ASSERQGPYGYT
TRBV19	TRBJ1-1	14	ASSIFASGVNTEAF
TRBV27	TRBJ2-7	13	ASSPTQTAVGEQY
TRBV6-6	TRBJ2-1	13	ASSYPDRGWDEQF
TRBV11-2	TRBJ2-3	15	ASSFPRAAVDRDTQY
TRBV6-5	TRBJ2-7	13	ASSYSSEGSHEQY
TRBV15	TRBJ1-2	13	ATSRDRAGNYGYT
TRBV2	TRBJ2-3	12	ASRRTGRTDTQY
TRBV7-2	TRBJ2-7	13	ASSFRVVGSGEQY
TRBV2	TRBJ2-1	11	ASSTNPTNEQF
TRBV11-1	-	13	ASSLVSGASYEQY
TRBV11-3	TRBJ2-5	12	ASSLDGGGETQY
TRBV19	TRBJ2-1	12	ATAFRDTYNEQF
TRBV6-4	TRBJ1-2	13	ASSDSDRGNYGYT
TRBV15	TRBJ2-1	13	ATSKRGNNNNEQF
TRBV11-3	TRBJ1-1	12	ASSMGARGTEAF
TRBV11-2	TRBJ1-1	10	ASSANGREAF
TRBV7-2	TRBJ1-2	12	ASSQLGAVYGYT
TRBV18	TRBJ1-3	14	ASSPEAGASGNTIY
TRBV6-5	TRBJ1-1	10	ASSQTGSEAF
TRBV27	TRBJ1-2	14	ASSLKPNPRAYGYT
TRBV10-1	TRBJ2-3	13	ASSEWTSGTDTQY
TRBV2	TRBJ2-7	8	ASSVAEQY
TRBV2	TRBJ1-5	13	ASTGDRLSNQPQH
TRBV5-5	TRBJ2-6	15	ASSLTGSSSGANVLT
TRBV29-1	TRBJ1-1	12	SVEDSGGYTEAF
TRBV5-1	TRBJ2-4	16	ASSLDWGPGASKNIQY
TRBV4-1	TRBJ2-3	15	ASSRGGLALLGDTQY
TRBV5-8	TRBJ1-5	10	ASRQSNQPQH
TRBV2	TRBJ2-1	13	ASSEEAGAYNEQF
TRBV6-1	TRBJ1-5	13	ASSEVGSGNQPQH
TRBV7-2	TRBJ2-3	12	ASSFISGSDTQY
TRBV9	TRBJ2-1	14	ASSENPRGSYNEQF
TRBV2	TRBJ1-3	13	ASSRNRETGNTIY
TRBV6-1	TRBJ2-1	10	ASSYLYNEQF
TRBV6-5	TRBJ2-5	11	ASSYGVQETQY
TRBV27	TRBJ2-7	11	ASRQGALYEQY
TRBV11-2	TRBJ1-2	11	ASSRDGLGGYT
TRBV5-1	TRBJ1-2	11	ASSLAYNYGYT
TRBV7-2	TRBJ2-3	13	ASRERRARTDTQY
TRBV7-5	TRBJ2-2	12	VRSYSSNTGELF
TRBV5-1	TRBJ2-3	12	ASSGLTSTDTQY
TRBV7-2	TRBJ1-1	13	ASSLEDRANTEAF
TRBV7-8	TRBJ1-1	13	ASSFYDRINTEAF
TRBV7-2	TRBJ2-3	12	ASSLETATDTQY
TRBV19	TRBJ2-1	13	ASSIGDGIGNEQF
TRBV5-5	TRBJ2-1	11	ASSGVQGTEQF
TRBV6-4	TRBJ2-3	13	ASSDSAGGGDTQY
TRBV19	TRBJ2-2	11	ASSPDPPGELF
TRBV5-6	TRBJ1-2	11	ASSLSGEVGYT
TRBV9	TRBJ1-4	12	ASSLGTTGEKLF
TRBV10-3	TRBJ2-3	15	AIRGDGAGESTDTQY
TRBV6-1	TRBJ1-1	13	AGKDPGQVGTEAF
TRBV11-3	TRBJ1-1	11	ASSPDFPPEAF
TRBV12-5	TRBJ1-1	11	ASNLQTNTEAF
TRBV30	TRBJ1-1	10	AWTAMNTEAF
TRBV15	TRBJ2-1	14	ATSRDGLAGASEQF